Following are 22 T cell receptor beta chains from one sample sequenced in a study of blood T cells in healthy people across ages. A J-beta primer mix and a sample-barcoded 5' primer were used in a second PCR of about 7 to 12 cycles. TCRdb ran MiXCR on the 5' RACE reads and lists one entry per CDR3 protein. Among about 290,000 distinct CDR3 sequences, roughly 26% were seen once, and the ten largest hold approximately 29%. The sequencing input was blood. These receptors were obtained from a woman aged 70-85 years in good health.

This clonotype has just a few counts. The chain couples TRBV7-9 to TRBJ1-1; D unclear. Trimming took 8 bases from V and 7 from J, leaving 17 bases between them. Germline V gene sequence: CDR1 SEHNR, CDR2 FQNEAQ (reference sequence). This CDR3 spans 13 amino acids. The CDR3, as DNA: TGTGCCAGCGACCTCGGGCGGCTGGGTGAAGCTTTCTTT. It codes for CASDLGRLGEAFF.

The V gene is TRBV27, the J gene TRBJ1-2; D is uncertain. The CDR3 extends over 16 amino acids. Germline V gene data show CDR1 as MNHEY and CDR2 as SMNVEV (reference sequence). V was pared by 1 base and J by 12 bases, with 24 bases between. CDR3 in amino acids: CASSLFANPSIGFHTF. The CDR3 DNA reads as TGTGCCAGCAGTTTATTCGCCAACCCTAGCATAGGTTTTCACACCTTC.

V is TRBV20-1 and J is TRBJ2-1; TRBD2 matches at 8 bases. CDR3 size: 15 residues. In germline, CDR1 is DFQATT, CDR2 SNEGSKA (reference sequence). V shed 0 bases and J 6 bases; nucleotides not matched to a gene: 7. CDR3 residues: CSAREGTRFVNEQFF. The CDR3 bases are TGCAGTGCTAGAGAAGGGACTAGATTTGTCAATGAGCAGTTCTTC.

In this sample, this clonotype turned up a few times. The J gene is TRBJ2-7, the V gene TRBV12-3 or TRBV12-4; 9 bases map to TRBD2. This CDR3 has 15 residues. With 7 bases clipped from V and 5 bases from J, the junction kept 12 bases outside the gene matches. CDR3 residues: CASTSNSGSAHEQYF. The CDR3 DNA reads TGTGCCAGCACCTCAAATAGCGGGAGTGCACACGAGCAGTACTTC.

The sample holds many counts of this clonotype. The rearrangement joins TRBV29-1 to TRBJ2-1, with D tentatively TRBD2 (6 bases). The CDR3 contains 14 residues. The ends were cut back, 4 bases at V and 8 bases at J, with 18 bases in the middle. Germline V lookup: CDR1 SQVTM, CDR2 ANQGSEA. The CDR3 DNA sequence: TGCAGCGTTGCAGCTAGCGTCAGGGCGGATGAGCAGTTCTTC. Protein product: CSVAASVRADEQFF.

This clonotype has a handful of counts. The chain couples TRBV9 to TRBJ2-7, with D tentatively TRBD1 (6 bases). The CDR3 is made up of 14 amino acids. Germline V gene data show CDR1 as SGDLS and CDR2 as YYNGEE. Trimming took off 4 bases at V and 6 bases at J, with 17 bases between the two ends. The CDR3 DNA reads TGTGCCAGCAGCAAAAGCACAGGACAGTCCGAGCAGTACTTC. Translation: CASSKSTGQSEQYF.

This chain links TRBV2 with TRBJ2-5, with TRBD2 matching over 12 bases. The J call is uncertain, as TRBJ2-7 better fits the DNA end. The CDR3 totals 16 residues. CDR1 and CDR2 (germline): SNHLY, FYNNEI. CDR3 bases: TGTGCCAGCAGTCTCTTCGGACTAGCGGGGTCCTACGAGCAGTACTTC. Protein sequence: CASSLFGLAGSYEQYF.

J is TRBJ2-1 and V is TRBV4-3; TRBD2 might be the D (6 bases). V was shortened by 4 bases and J by 4 bases, with 14 bases between the two germline ends. The germline V gene encodes CDR1 LGHNA and CDR2 YSLEER. The CDR3 spans 15 residues. CDR3 nucleotide sequence: TGCGCCAGCAGCCTTACGACGGGGGTTTACAATGAGCAGTTCTTC. It yields the protein CASSLTTGVYNEQFF.

In its sample, this clonotype was seen a few times. The CDR3 here is CASSFVTNEQFF. CDR3 nucleotides: TGTGCCAGCAGCTTCGTTACCAATGAGCAGTTCTTC. The chain carries TRBV5-6 and TRBJ2-1; no clear D gene. V lost 2 bases and J lost 6, with 6 bases in between. This CDR3 comprises 12 residues. Germline loops: CDR1 SGHDT, CDR2 YYEEEE. Looking up the rest from reference TRBV5-6 and TRBJ2-1 gives the full variable domain: DAGVTQSPTHLIKTRGQQVTLRCSPKSGHDTVSWYQQALGQGPQFIFQYYEEEERQRGNFPDRFSGHQFPNYSSELNVNALLLGDSALYLCASSFVTNEQFFGPGTRLTVL.

This clonotype was detected many times. The V and J genes are TRBV29-1 and TRBJ2-2; D is uncertain. The CDR3 consists of 12 residues. V gave up 1 base and J gave up 7 bases, with 7 bases separating them. Germline V gene sequence: CDR1 SQVTM, CDR2 ANQGSEA. CDR3 nucleotide sequence: TGCAGCGTTGAAGCGATTCACGGGGAGCTGTTTTTT. It translates to CSVEAIHGELFF.

The rearrangement joins TRBV10-3 to TRBJ2-3; D is possibly TRBD1 (5 bases). V was shortened by 7 bases and J by 0 bases, with 11 bases between the two germline ends. Germline assignment: CDR1 ENHRY and CDR2 SYGVKD. The CDR3 extends over 14 amino acids. The DNA of the CDR3 is TGTGCCATCACCCAGGGTCCTAGCACAGATACGCAGTATTTT. Encoded protein: CAITQGPSTDTQYF.

V usage is TRBV5-4 and J usage is TRBJ2-6; 9 nucleotides agree with TRBD1. The V gene's germline CDR1 is SGHNT and CDR2 YYREEE (reference sequence). The CDR3 is 17 residues long. J was trimmed by 2 bases and V by 5 bases; bases with no gene match: 8. The CDR3 coding sequence is TGTGCCAGCAGTTCGTCCCGGGACAGGGCTGGGGCCAACGTCCTGACTTTC. Protein product: CASSSSRDRAGANVLTF.

V gene TRBV5-1 combines with J gene TRBJ2-4, with 8 bases matching TRBD1. The germline V gene has CDR1 SGHRS and CDR2 YFSETQ. The trim removed 7 bases at V and 5 bases at J, leaving 8 bases unmatched. This CDR3 region has 14 residues. The CDR3 protein is CASSLGDRQNIQYF. CDR3 in DNA: TGCGCCAGCTCCTTAGGGGACAGGCAAAACATTCAGTACTTC.

This clonotype was observed a few times. The chain couples TRBV28 to TRBJ1-5, with TRBD1 identical over 9 bases. V shed 2 bases, J shed 4 bases, and the junction held 6 bases outside the gene matches. Germline CDR1 is MDHEN and CDR2 is SYDVKM. The CDR3 has 16 amino acids. The CDR3: CASSLESGTGNQPQHF. The CDR3 nucleotides are TGTGCCAGCAGTTTAGAAAGTGGGACAGGGAATCAGCCCCAGCATTTT.

This clonotype appeared a few times. A much bigger clone sits one base away, suggesting this may be a read error. This rearrangement joins TRBV27 to TRBJ2-2; 7 bases line up with TRBD2. The germline V gene has CDR1 MNHEY and CDR2 SMNVEV (reference sequence). The CDR3 runs 16 residues. The CDR3 coding sequence is TGTGCCAGCAGTCCCCAAGCGGGAATCAACACCGGGAAGCTGTTTTTT. Translated, it gives CASSPQAGINTGKLFF.

V and J are TRBV7-3 and TRBJ2-6; D gene uncertain. The CDR3 is made up of 18 amino acids. V was shortened by 2 bases and J by 0 bases, with 14 bases between the two germline ends. Germline-derived CDR1 and CDR2 are SGHTA and FQGTGA. The CDR3 coding sequence is TGTGCCAGCAGCTTAGGAGTCGCAAGGAACTCTGGGGCCAACGTCCTGACTTTC. The encoded protein is CASSLGVARNSGANVLTF.

This clonotype has at least ten counts. This chain uses TRBV20-1 with TRBJ1-4; D call uncertain. Between the trimmed V and J ends, which lost 6 bases and 4 bases, there was a span of 12 bases. Germline CDR1 is DFQATT and CDR2 is SNEGSKA (reference sequence). The CDR3 is made up of 13 amino acids. This CDR3 is CSASRMGNEKLFF. In nucleotides, the CDR3 is TGCAGTGCCTCGCGAATGGGTAATGAAAAACTGTTTTTT.

The sample holds one count of this clonotype. The chain joins TRBV4-1 to TRBJ2-3; unclear D gene. Deletions cut 0 bases from V and 3 bases from J, with 7 bases between. In germline, CDR1 is MGHRA, CDR2 YSYEKL. This CDR3 has 14 residues. The CDR3 sequence: CASSQEWKTDTQYF. In nucleotides, the CDR3 is TGCGCCAGCAGCCAAGAATGGAAGACAGATACGCAGTATTTT.

Concerning this clonotype itself: A read error may explain this, as a much larger clone is one base away. This chain links TRBV27 with TRBJ2-5, with D possibly being TRBD1 (6 bases). The DNA end is a closer match to TRBJ2-7, so the J assignment may be wrong. Germline V gene lookup returns CDR1 MNHEY and CDR2 SMNVEV (reference sequence). The CDR3 contains 16 residues. The CDR3 spells CASSSTYRVLAHEQYF. As DNA, the CDR3 is TGTGCCAGCAGTTCCACCTACAGGGTTTTGGCCCACGAGCAGTACTTC.

The chain is built from TRBV20-1 and TRBJ1-1; 9 bases align to TRBD1. Per germline, CDR1 DFQATT and CDR2 SNEGSKA (reference sequence). CDR3 length equals 12 residues. V trimming: 8 bases; J trimming: 1 base; junction bases outside the gene matches: 2. The CDR3 nucleotides are TGCAGTCCGGGACAGGGGAACACTGAAGCTTTCTTT. As protein: CSPGQGNTEAFF.

The chain recombines TRBV6-1 with TRBJ1-1; D ambiguous. CDR1 is MNHNS, CDR2 SASEGT, per germline. The CDR3 runs 11 residues. V was clipped by 1 base and J by 8 bases, with 5 bases between them. CDR3 sequence: CASSEVTEAFF. The CDR3 nucleotides are TGTGCCAGCAGTGAAGTGACAGAAGCTTTCTTT.

This clonotype was recorded a few times. The rearrangement uses TRBV18 and TRBJ1-1, with D perhaps matching TRBD1 (5 bases). The ends were cut back, 5 bases at V and 3 bases at J, with 22 bases in the middle. The CDR3 has 17 amino acids. Per germline, CDR1 KGHSH and CDR2 LQKENI. CDR3 bases: TGTGCCAGCTCAAGACAGAGCCAAGATCAACGATACACTGAAGCTTTCTTT. It translates to CASSRQSQDQRYTEAFF.